One and the same sample provided the 30 T cell receptor beta chains below, sequenced in a study of naive and memory T cell subsets. Study-level findings and limits: A few larger clonotypes appeared in naive repertoires, especially CD8, possibly memory cells re-expressing CD45RA.

Both TRBC1 and TRBC2 were covered by a beta constant-region primer of two equimolar oligonucleotides. Nested alpha and beta constant-region primers with the SP2 primer drove four PCR rounds on ligated cDNA. A single record per CDR3 protein comes from TCRdb applying MiXCR to the UMI-ligation and nested PCR reads. The sample shows over 110,000 distinct CDR3 sequences, approximately 21% of them seen only once. Their antigen targets remain unknown. Sequencing was carried out using naive CD8+ T cells from blood. Receptors originate from a human donor in good health.

The V call is TRBV7-9, the J call TRBJ2-3; 7 positions agree with TRBD1. Per germline, CDR1 SEHNR and CDR2 FQNEAQ (reference sequence). After removal of 4 bases from V and 1 base from J, the junction contained 8 bases not matched to a gene. This CDR3 region has 16 residues. CDR3 region: CASSSFRTGGTDTQYF. The CDR3 bases are TGTGCCAGCAGCTCATTCCGAACAGGGGGCACAGATACGCAGTATTTT.

This clonotype came up many times. This chain joins TRBV7-8 and TRBJ2-7; TRBD1 aligns across 8 bases. CDR1 and CDR2 from the germline V gene are SGHVS and FQNEAQ. Germline trimming cut 5 bases from V and 5 bases from J; bases unmatched to any gene: 8. This CDR3 region has 14 residues. The CDR3 DNA reads as TGTGCCAGCAGCCCCCGACAGGGGTCCGACGAGCAGTACTTC. Its protein product is CASSPRQGSDEQYF.

As to this clonotype: Relative to the germline gene, one junction end is altered; a read error may explain this. The chain combines TRBV27 with TRBJ2-3; 8 nucleotides match TRBD1. CDR3 length: 14 amino acids. Germline V CDR1 and CDR2: MNHEY, SMNVEV (reference sequence). This chain's CDR3 is CASSPDRGTDTQCF. CDR3 sequence (DNA): TGTGCCAGCAGTCCAGACAGGGGCACAGATACGCAGTGTTTT.

This chain links TRBV27 with TRBJ1-5; TRBD1 agrees at 7 bases. CDR3 length: 15 residues. Per the germline V gene, CDR1 is MNHEY and CDR2 is SMNVEV (reference sequence). V shed 5 bases and J 3 bases; nucleotides not matched to a gene: 7. The CDR3 sequence: CASSPRGQFNQPQHF. The CDR3 DNA reads TGTGCCAGCAGTCCCCGGGGACAGTTCAATCAGCCCCAGCATTTT.

This clonotype showed up just a few times. This chain connects TRBV7-2 to TRBJ2-5; a possible D gene is TRBD2 (6 bases). CDR1 SGHTA and CDR2 FQGNSA come from the germline V gene. The CDR3 is 14 amino acids. V gave up 5 bases and J gave up 7 bases, with 17 bases separating them. CDR3: CASSPYRDSGTQYF. The DNA for the CDR3 is TGTGCCAGCAGCCCCTACCGGGACTCGGGGACCCAGTACTTC.

This clonotype was detected a few times. The V and J genes are TRBV20-1 and TRBJ2-2, with D unresolved. This CDR3 is built from 13 residues. Trimming pared 0 bases from V and 1 base from J, leaving 3 bases between. Germline assignment: CDR1 DFQATT and CDR2 SNEGSKA (reference sequence). The CDR3 coding sequence is TGCAGTGCTAGAGATCTGAACACCGGGGAGCTGTTTTTT. The encoded protein is CSARDLNTGELFF.

This clonotype turned up a few times. The chain employs TRBV7-8 and TRBJ2-5, with TRBD2 matching over 7 bases. Losses at the gene ends were 1 base for V and 2 bases for J; bases not matched to a gene: 13. This CDR3 is 18 amino acids long. CDR1 is SGHVS, CDR2 FQNEAQ, per germline. The CDR3 spells CASSLVHQGGRGQETQYF. The DNA for the CDR3 is TGTGCCAGCAGCTTAGTCCATCAGGGCGGGCGGGGGCAAGAGACCCAGTACTTC.

The chain has TRBV14 and TRBJ2-1; 12 nucleotides align to TRBD2. CDR1 is SGHDN and CDR2 is FVKESK in the germline V gene. This CDR3 contains 17 residues. The V gene end was trimmed by 2 bases and the J gene end by 10 bases; junction bases not matched to a gene: 12. CDR3 sequence reads: CASSQPLAGGPDQEQFF. In nucleotides, the CDR3 is TGTGCCAGCAGCCAACCCCTAGCGGGAGGGCCAGACCAGGAGCAGTTCTTC.

The rearrangement joins TRBV7-8 to TRBJ1-5; weak D call: TRBD1 (5 bases). From germline, CDR1 is SGHVS and CDR2 FQNEAQ. The CDR3 runs to 15 residues. Trimming took 7 bases from V and 5 from J, leaving 18 bases between them. CDR3 nucleotides: TGTGCCAGCACCACATTTGTGGGGGGGGATCAGCCCCAGCATTTT. This codes for CASTTFVGGDQPQHF.

The chain links TRBV4-1 to TRBJ2-7, with D tentatively TRBD1 (5 bases). In germline, CDR1 is MGHRA, CDR2 YSYEKL. CDR3 length: 15 residues. Trimming removed 3 bases at V and 2 bases at J, with 14 bases between. CDR3 DNA sequence: TGCGCCAGCAGCCAGCAGGGATCCTCCGCCTACGAGCAGTACTTC. Protein: CASSQQGSSAYEQYF.

This clonotype was counted between two and nine times. This chain uses TRBV9 with TRBJ2-1, with 10 bases matching TRBD2. The germline V gene encodes CDR1 SGDLS and CDR2 YYNGEE. V shed 3 bases and J 7 bases; nucleotides not matched to a gene: 10. This CDR3 has 16 amino acids. The DNA of the CDR3 is TGTGCCAGCAGCGCCTTACTAGCGGGACGGGGGAATGAGCAGTTCTTC. This gives the protein CASSALLAGRGNEQFF.

The CDR3 coding sequence is TGTGCCAGCAGCGTAAGTAGCGGGAGTTCCTACAATGAGCAGTTCTTC. This gives the protein CASSVSSGSSYNEQFF. The chain joins TRBV9 to TRBJ2-1, with TRBD2 matching over 9 bases. V was pared by 1 base and J by 1 base, with 3 bases of the junction left unmatched. Germline V gene data show CDR1 as SGDLS and CDR2 as YYNGEE. The CDR3 consists of 16 residues.

The rearrangement links TRBV7-9 to TRBJ2-3; D unresolved. The ends were cut back, 2 bases at V and 6 bases at J, with 9 bases in the middle. The germline V gene encodes CDR1 SEHNR and CDR2 FQNEAQ (reference sequence). The CDR3 length is 13 residues. CDR3 residues: CASSLTLEDTQYF. The CDR3 bases are TGTGCCAGCAGCTTAACCCTGGAGGATACGCAGTATTTT.

This sequence joins TRBV5-1 and TRBJ2-3; 14 bases fit TRBD2. The CDR3 has 16 residues. Germline CDR1 SGHRS, CDR2 YFSETQ. V was clipped by 4 bases and J by 5 bases; unmatched bases: 6. The CDR3 DNA reads as TGCGCCAGCAGCGCGGGACTAGCGGGAGTGGTAGATACGCAGTATTTT. It is translated as CASSAGLAGVVDTQYF.

This clonotype was detected a few times. CDR3: CSAGTSGSSYEQYF. CDR3 nucleotide sequence: TGCAGCGCCGGGACTAGCGGGAGCTCCTACGAGCAGTACTTC. This rearrangement joins TRBV29-1 to TRBJ2-7; TRBD2 matches 14 bases. The CDR3 has 14 amino acids. The V gene end was trimmed by 7 bases and the J gene end by 0 bases; junction bases not matched to a gene: 2. The germline CDR1 and CDR2 sequences are SQVTM and ANQGSEA.

This clonotype was detected a few times. The V and J genes are TRBV4-1 and TRBJ2-5; TRBD2 matches at 8 bases. The CDR3 loop spans 14 amino acids. J gave up 4 bases and V 3 bases, and 4 bases lay outside the gene matches. Germline CDR1 MGHRA, CDR2 YSYEKL. CDR3 nucleotides: TGCGCCAGCAGCCAGGAACTAGCGGTAGAGACCCAGTACTTC. This gives the protein CASSQELAVETQYF.

V gene TRBV29-1 combines with J gene TRBJ2-3; TRBD2 agrees at 8 bases. The CDR3 sequence is 17 residues long. Trimming at V came to 7 bases and at J to 0 bases, leaving 15 bases not matched to a gene. CDR1 and CDR2 from the germline V gene are SQVTM and ANQGSEA. The CDR3 here is CSARWAGGLSSTDTQYF. The CDR3 DNA follows: TGCAGCGCCCGTTGGGCGGGAGGTCTATCTAGCACAGATACGCAGTATTTT.

The chain has TRBV5-5 and TRBJ1-1, with unresolved D. The length of the CDR3 is 13 residues. V shed 2 bases and J shed 4 bases, with 9 bases lying between them. Germline CDR1 SGHKS, CDR2 YYEKEE (reference sequence). The chain's CDR3 is CASSFQPLTEAFF. The CDR3 DNA sequence: TGTGCCAGCAGCTTCCAGCCTCTCACTGAAGCTTTCTTT.

The chain uses TRBV7-6 and TRBJ2-5; D is ambiguous. With 4 bases removed from V and 5 bases from J, the gap between germline ends came to 17 bases. There are 15 residues in the CDR3. The V gene's germline CDR1 is SGHVS and CDR2 FNYEAQ. The CDR3 protein is CASSSRRRVGETQYF. The CDR3 nucleotides read TGTGCCAGCAGCTCACGTCGTCGGGTTGGGGAGACCCAGTACTTC.

This chain joins TRBV28 and TRBJ1-5; D gene uncertain. With 7 bases removed from V and 3 bases from J, the gap between germline ends came to 10 bases. The germline V gene has CDR1 MDHEN and CDR2 SYDVKM. This CDR3 contains 13 residues. CDR3 DNA: TGTGCCAGCATTGGCTCACCCAATCAGCCCCAGCATTTT. Its translation is CASIGSPNQPQHF.

V and J are TRBV6-5 and TRBJ1-1, with a tentative D call TRBD1 (5 bases). Germline CDR1 and CDR2: MNHEY and SVGAGI. The CDR3 has 12 amino acids. The V and J ends lost 10 bases and 1 base respectively, with 10 bases between them. Here the CDR3 reads CATHGGNTEAFF. The CDR3 nucleotides read TGTGCCACCCATGGGGGGAACACTGAAGCTTTCTTT.

Turning to this clonotype: The germline gene is not matched at one end of the junction; a read error may be the cause. The V gene is TRBV7-9, the J gene TRBJ2-7, with D unclear. This CDR3 contains 13 residues. Germline CDR1 and CDR2: SEHNR and FQNEAQ (reference sequence). The CDR3, as DNA: TGTACCAGCAGCTTAAGCGAGACCTACGAGCAGTACTTC. This encodes CTSSLSETYEQYF. The variable domain in full, with the rest retrieved from reference TRBV7-9 and TRBJ2-7, is DTGVSQNPRHKITKRGQNVTFRCDPISEHNRLYWYRQTLGQGPEFLTYFQNEAQLEKSRLLSDRFSAERPKGSFSTLEIQRTEQGDSAMYLCTSSLSETYEQYFGPGTRLTVT.

This clonotype was detected a few times. The chain recombines TRBV27 with TRBJ1-4; D ambiguous. With 1 base removed from V and 5 bases from J, the gap between germline ends came to 11 bases. Germline V gene sequence: CDR1 MNHEY, CDR2 SMNVEV (reference sequence). This CDR3 is 15 amino acids long. The CDR3 coding sequence is TGTGCCAGCAGTTTATTAGGCCAGACCAATGAAAAACTGTTTTTT. This translates into CASSLLGQTNEKLFF.

The sample holds a few counts of this clonotype. The chain combines TRBV12-3 or TRBV12-4 with TRBJ2-1; 8 bases are shared with TRBD1. Trimming cost V 4 bases and J 3 bases; bases outside gene matches: 8. CDR3 length: 16 residues. The CDR3 here is CASSSMSTGGYNEQFF. The DNA for the CDR3 is TGTGCCAGCAGTTCTATGAGTACAGGGGGCTACAATGAGCAGTTCTTC.

In this sample, this clonotype turned up a few times. The chain links TRBV19 to TRBJ1-4; D may be TRBD1 (5 bases). The CDR3 runs to 18 residues. CDR1 and CDR2 from the germline V gene are LNHDA and SQIVND (reference sequence). V lost 3 bases and J 4 bases, leaving 21 bases between the germline ends. CDR3 nucleotides: TGTGCCAGTAGTATGGAGATGGGTTGGGGACGGATTAATGAAAAACTGTTTTTT. Residues: CASSMEMGWGRINEKLFF.

This clonotype came up a few times. The rearrangement uses TRBV4-1 and TRBJ2-7; D not resolved. V was clipped by 4 bases and J by 3 bases, with 10 bases between them. The CDR3 covers 13 residues. Germline V gives CDR1 MGHRA, CDR2 YSYEKL. The CDR3: CASSRVGDYEQYF. The DNA for the CDR3 is TGCGCCAGCAGCCGGGTTGGAGACTACGAGCAGTACTTC.

This clonotype was found a few times. V usage is TRBV9 and J usage is TRBJ1-2; D uncertain. V shed 2 bases and J shed 3 bases, with 11 bases lying between them. The CDR3 runs 14 residues. Germline loops: CDR1 SGDLS, CDR2 YYNGEE. The CDR3: CASSVLPIHYGYTF. CDR3 DNA sequence: TGTGCCAGCAGCGTTCTACCTATCCACTATGGCTACACCTTC.

V usage is TRBV4-1 and J usage is TRBJ2-7; possibly TRBD2 for D (7 bases). The V gene lost 4 bases and the J gene lost 4 bases, with 20 bases spanning the gap. CDR3 length: 16 residues. Germline V gene data show CDR1 as MGHRA and CDR2 as YSYEKL. The CDR3 DNA sequence: TGCGCCAGCAGCCCCGTTACACAGGGAGGGGGATACGAGCAGTACTTC. Its protein is CASSPVTQGGGYEQYF.

V usage is TRBV6-6 and J usage is TRBJ2-1; 7 bases align to TRBD2. Germline V gene data show CDR1 as MNHNY and CDR2 as SVGAGI (reference sequence). V gave up 0 bases and J gave up 2 bases; unmatched junction bases: 13. The CDR3 sequence is 19 residues long. CDR3 sequence: CASSYSNRGRAGPYNEQFF. The DNA of the CDR3 is TGTGCCAGCAGTTACTCGAATCGGGGGAGGGCGGGCCCCTACAATGAGCAGTTCTTC.

The V gene is TRBV4-3, the J gene TRBJ2-1, with D maybe TRBD2 (5 bases). Germline V CDR1 and CDR2: LGHNA, YSLEER. The V end was cut by 1 base, the J end by 6 bases, with 10 bases between. The CDR3 spans 14 residues. The CDR3 loop reads CASSQAGNVNEQFF. CDR3 nucleotides: TGCGCCAGCAGCCAAGCCGGGAATGTCAATGAGCAGTTCTTC.